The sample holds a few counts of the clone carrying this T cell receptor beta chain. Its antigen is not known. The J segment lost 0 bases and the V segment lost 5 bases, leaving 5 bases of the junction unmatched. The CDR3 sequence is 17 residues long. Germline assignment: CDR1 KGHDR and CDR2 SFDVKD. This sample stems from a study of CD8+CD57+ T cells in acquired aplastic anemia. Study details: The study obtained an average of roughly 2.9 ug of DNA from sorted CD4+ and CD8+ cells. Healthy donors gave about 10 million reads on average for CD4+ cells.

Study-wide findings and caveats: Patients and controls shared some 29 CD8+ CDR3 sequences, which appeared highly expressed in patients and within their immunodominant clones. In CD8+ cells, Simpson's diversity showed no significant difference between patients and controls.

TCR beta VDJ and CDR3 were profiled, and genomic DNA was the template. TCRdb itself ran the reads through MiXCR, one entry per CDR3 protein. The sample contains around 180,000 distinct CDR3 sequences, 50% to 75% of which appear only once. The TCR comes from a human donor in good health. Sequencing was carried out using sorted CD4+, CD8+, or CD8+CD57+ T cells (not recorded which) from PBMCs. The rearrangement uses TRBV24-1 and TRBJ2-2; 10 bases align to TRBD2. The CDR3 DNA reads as TGTGCCACCAGTGGCACTAGCGGGGAGGCGAACACCGGGGAGCTGTTTTTT. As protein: CATSGTSGEANTGELFF.